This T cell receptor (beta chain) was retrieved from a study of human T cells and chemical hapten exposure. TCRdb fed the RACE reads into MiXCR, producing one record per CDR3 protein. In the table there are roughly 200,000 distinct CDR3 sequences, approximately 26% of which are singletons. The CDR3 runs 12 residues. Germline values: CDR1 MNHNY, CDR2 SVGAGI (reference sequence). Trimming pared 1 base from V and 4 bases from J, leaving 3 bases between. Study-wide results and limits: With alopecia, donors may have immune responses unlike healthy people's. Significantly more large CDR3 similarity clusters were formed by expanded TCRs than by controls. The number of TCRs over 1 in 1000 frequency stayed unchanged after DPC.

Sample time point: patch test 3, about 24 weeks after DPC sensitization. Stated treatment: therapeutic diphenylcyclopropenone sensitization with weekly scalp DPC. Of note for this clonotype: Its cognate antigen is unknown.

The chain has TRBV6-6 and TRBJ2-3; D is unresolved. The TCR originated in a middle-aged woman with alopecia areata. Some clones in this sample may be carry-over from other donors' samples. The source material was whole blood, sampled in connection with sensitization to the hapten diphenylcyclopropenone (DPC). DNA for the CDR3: TGTGCCAGCAGTTACTACGCAGATACGCAGTATTTT. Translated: CASSYYADTQYF.